This T cell receptor beta chain emerged from a study of CD8+CD57+ T cells in acquired aplastic anemia. Turning to this clonotype: What it binds is unknown.

An expansion of CD8+CD57+ cells by flow cytometry had been shown in patients chosen for sequencing. No therapy was given to patients before blood sampling. General study points: The number of CD8+ CDR3 sequences shared by patients and controls was approximately 31.

According to the study, genomic DNA was the template for TCR beta VDJ and CDR3 profiling. MiXCR, applied by TCRdb to the reads, yields one record per CDR3 protein. This repertoire shows hundreds of thousands of distinct CDR3 sequences, approximately 51% found once; its top ten account for just under 20%. Material: sorted CD4+, CD8+, or CD8+CD57+ T cells (not recorded which) from PBMCs. The clonotype originates from a human donor with aplastic anemia.

The CDR3 sequence is CASSQGLAGLHTQETQYF. The CDR3 nucleotides read TGTGCCAGCAGCCAGGGACTAGCGGGCCTACATACTCAAGAGACCCAGTACTTC. The chain links TRBV14 to TRBJ2-5; 12 bases fit TRBD2. This CDR3 is 18 amino acids long. V was pared by 3 bases and J by 2 bases, with 10 bases of the junction left unmatched. CDR1 and CDR2 (germline): SGHDN, FVKESK.